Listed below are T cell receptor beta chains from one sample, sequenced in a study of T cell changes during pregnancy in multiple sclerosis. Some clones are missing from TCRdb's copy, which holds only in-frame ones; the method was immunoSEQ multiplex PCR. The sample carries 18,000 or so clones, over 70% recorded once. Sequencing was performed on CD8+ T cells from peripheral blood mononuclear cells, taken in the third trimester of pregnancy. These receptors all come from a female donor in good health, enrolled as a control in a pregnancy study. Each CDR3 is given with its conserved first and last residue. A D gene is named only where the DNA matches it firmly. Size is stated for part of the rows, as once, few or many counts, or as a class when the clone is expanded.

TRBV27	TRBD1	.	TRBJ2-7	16	TGTGCCAGCAGTAACTCTTACAGGGGGATTACCTACGAGCAGTACTTC	CASSNSYRGITYEQYF
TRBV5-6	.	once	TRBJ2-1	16	TGTGCCAGCAGCATCCTCAGGGTAATGACACCCAATGAGCAGTTCTTC	CASSILRVMTPNEQFF
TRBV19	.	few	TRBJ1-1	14	TGTGCCAGTAGTATGGCAGGGATTTACACTGAAGCTTTCTTT	CASSMAGIYTEAFF
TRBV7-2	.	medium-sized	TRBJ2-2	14	TGTGCCAGCAGCTTCAGGGGCGGGACCGGGGAGCTGTTTTTT	CASSFRGGTGELFF
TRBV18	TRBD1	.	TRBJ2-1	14	TGTGCCAGCTCTAGGACAGGGTACTACAATGAGCAGTTCTTC	CASSRTGYYNEQFF
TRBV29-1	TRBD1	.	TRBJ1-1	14	TGCAGCACCGCCGGGACAGGGAGGGCCACTGAAGCTTTCTTT	CSTAGTGRATEAFF
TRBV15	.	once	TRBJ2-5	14	TGTGCCACCAGCAGAGACAGGTCACAAGAGACCCAGTACTTC	CATSRDRSQETQYF
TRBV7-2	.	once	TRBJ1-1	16	TGTGCCAGCAGCTTAGTATTCGGGACACCGAACACTGAAGCTTTCTTT	CASSLVFGTPNTEAFF
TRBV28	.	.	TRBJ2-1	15	TGTGCCAGCAGGACAGAGGACAGAAATTACAATGAGCAGTTCTTC	CASRTEDRNYNEQFF
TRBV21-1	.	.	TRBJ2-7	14	TGTGCCAGCCCCCCCCAGCGGGAGTGTTGTGAGCAGTACTTC	CASPPQRECCEQYF
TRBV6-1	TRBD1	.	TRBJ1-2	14	TGTGCCAGCAGTCACGGACAGGAGTCAGGGGGCTACACCTTC	CASSHGQESGGYTF
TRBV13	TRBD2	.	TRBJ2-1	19	TGTGCCAGCAGCAGTGGACTAGCGGGGGCCTCGAGCTCCTACAATGAGCAGTTCTTC	CASSSGLAGASSSYNEQFF
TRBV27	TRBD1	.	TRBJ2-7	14	TGTGCCAGCAGTTTAGGGGGACAGGGTTTCGAGCAGTACTTC	CASSLGGQGFEQYF
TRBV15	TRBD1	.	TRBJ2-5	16	TGTGCCACCAGCAGAGAAGACAGGGGTTCGCAAGAGACCCAGTACTTC	CATSREDRGSQETQYF
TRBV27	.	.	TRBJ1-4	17	TGTGCCAGCCGCTCGGCAGTCAGGGGCCCAACTAATGAAAAACTGTTTTTT	CASRSAVRGPTNEKLFF
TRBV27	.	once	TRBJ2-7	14	TGTGCCAGCAGTTCCGGACTGGGAGCCTACGAGCAGTACTTC	CASSSGLGAYEQYF
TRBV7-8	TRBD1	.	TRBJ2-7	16	TGTGCCAGCAGCTTATTGTCCAGGACAGGGACCTACGAGCAGTACTTC	CASSLLSRTGTYEQYF
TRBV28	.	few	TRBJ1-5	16	TGTGCCAGCAGTTTTACAGGGAGGGATGCGGATCAGCCCCAGCATTTT	CASSFTGRDADQPQHF
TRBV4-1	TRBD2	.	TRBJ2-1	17	TGCGCCAGCAGCCAAGTTCTTAGCGGGGCTTCCTACAATGAGCAGTTCTTC	CASSQVLSGASYNEQFF
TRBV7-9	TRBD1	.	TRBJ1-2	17	TGTGCCAGCAGCTCCTTATGGACGACAGGGGGCCTCTATGGCTACACCTTC	CASSSLWTTGGLYGYTF
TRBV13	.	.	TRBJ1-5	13	TGTGCCAGCAGCCAAGAGACCGGGCAGCCCCAGCATTTT	CASSQETGQPQHF
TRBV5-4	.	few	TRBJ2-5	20	TGTGCCAGCAGCTTGGTTAAAGGTTTCAGCTCCTGGGACAACCAAGAGACCCAGTACTTC	CASSLVKGFSSWDNQETQYF
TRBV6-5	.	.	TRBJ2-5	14	TGTGCCAGCAGTACAGCTAGCGTTATTGAGACCCAGTACTTC	CASSTASVIETQYF
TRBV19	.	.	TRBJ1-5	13	TGTGCCAGTAGGGACAGCAGCAATCAGCCCCAGCATTTT	CASRDSSNQPQHF
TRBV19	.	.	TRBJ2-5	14	TGTGCCAGTAAAAGAGGAGGGAATGGAGAGACCCAGTACTTC	CASKRGGNGETQYF
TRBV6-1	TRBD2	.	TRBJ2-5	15	TGTGCCAGCAGTGAAACTAGCGGGGGGGCCGAGACCCAGTACTTC	CASSETSGGAETQYF
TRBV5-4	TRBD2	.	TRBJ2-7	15	TGTGCCAGCAGTGGGCCTAGCGGGGGTCCCTACGAGCAGTACTTC	CASSGPSGGPYEQYF
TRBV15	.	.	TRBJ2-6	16	TGTGCCACCAGCAGAGTAGCGGCCTCTGGGGCCAACGTCCTGACTTTC	CATSRVAASGANVLTF
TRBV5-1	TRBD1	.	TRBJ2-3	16	TGCGCCAGCAGCCCTGGAGTCGGACAGGAAACAGATACGCAGTATTTT	CASSPGVGQETDTQYF
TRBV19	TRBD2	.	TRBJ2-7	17	TGTGCCAGTAGTAGGACTAGTGGATATAACGGCCGATACGAGCAGTACTTC	CASSRTSGYNGRYEQYF
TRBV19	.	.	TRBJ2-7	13	TGTGCCAGTAGCGCAGGGCAGAACTACGAGCAGTACTTC	CASSAGQNYEQYF
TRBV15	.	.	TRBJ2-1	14	TGTGCCACCAGCAGGCTCGGGAGAATGCGCGAGCAGTTCTTC	CATSRLGRMREQFF
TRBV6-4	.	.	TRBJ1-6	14	TGTGCCAGCAGTGACTCGACAGCTAATTCACCCCTCCACTTT	CASSDSTANSPLHF
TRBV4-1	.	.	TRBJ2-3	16	TGCGCCAGCAGCCAACAAGCGAGCAGATCGACAGATACGCAGTATTTT	CASSQQASRSTDTQYF
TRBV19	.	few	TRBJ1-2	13	TGTGCCAGTGGGGTGAGGTGGACAGTTGGCTACACCTTC	CASGVRWTVGYTF
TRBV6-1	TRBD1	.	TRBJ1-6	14	TGTGCCAGCAGTGAGGGACAGGGGGCTTCACCCCTCCACTTT	CASSEGQGASPLHF
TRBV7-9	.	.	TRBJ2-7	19	TGTGCCAGCAGCTTAGCTGGTAGACCTGCCCGGAAAGAGGACTACGAGCAGTACTTC	CASSLAGRPARKEDYEQYF
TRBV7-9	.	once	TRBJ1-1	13	TGTGCCAGCAGCTTAGACAGGAACACTGAAGCTTTCTTT	CASSLDRNTEAFF
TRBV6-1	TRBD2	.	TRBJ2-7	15	TGTGCCAGCAGTGAAGAGGCGGGGGGGGGCTACGAGCAGTACTTC	CASSEEAGGGYEQYF
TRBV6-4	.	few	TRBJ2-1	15	TGTGCCAGCTCAGTCAAGGGGGAGGGCTACAATGAGCAGTTCTTC	CASSVKGEGYNEQFF